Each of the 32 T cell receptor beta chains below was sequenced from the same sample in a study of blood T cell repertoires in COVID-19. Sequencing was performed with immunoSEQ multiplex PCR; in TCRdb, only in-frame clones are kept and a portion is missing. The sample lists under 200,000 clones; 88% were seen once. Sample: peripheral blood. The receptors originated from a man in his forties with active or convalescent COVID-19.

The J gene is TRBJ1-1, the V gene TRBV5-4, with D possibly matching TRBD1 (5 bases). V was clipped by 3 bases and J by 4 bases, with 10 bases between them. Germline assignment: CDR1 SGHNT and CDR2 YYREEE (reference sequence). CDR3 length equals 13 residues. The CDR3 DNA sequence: TGTGCCAGCAGCTCGGGGGTAGGCACTGAAGCTTTCTTT. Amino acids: CASSSGVGTEAFF.

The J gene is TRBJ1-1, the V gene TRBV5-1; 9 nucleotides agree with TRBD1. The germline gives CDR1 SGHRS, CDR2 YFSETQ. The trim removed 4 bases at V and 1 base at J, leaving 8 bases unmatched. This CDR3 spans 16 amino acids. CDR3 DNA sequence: TGCGCCAGCAGCCCGGGACAGGGAAAGGGGAACACTGAAGCTTTCTTT. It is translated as CASSPGQGKGNTEAFF.

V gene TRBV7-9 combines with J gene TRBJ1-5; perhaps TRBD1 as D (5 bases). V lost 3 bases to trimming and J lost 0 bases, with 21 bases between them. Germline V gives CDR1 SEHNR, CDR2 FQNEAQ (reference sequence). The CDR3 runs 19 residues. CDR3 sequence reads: CASSLGGFLTGASNQPQHF. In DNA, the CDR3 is TGTGCCAGCAGCTTGGGGGGGTTTCTAACAGGAGCTAGCAATCAGCCCCAGCATTTT.

In DNA, the CDR3 is TGTGCCAGCAGTTACACCGGGACAGGGGGCAGAGGAGCTTTCTTT. Translation: CASSYTGTGGRGAFF. The chain uses TRBV6-2 or TRBV6-3 and TRBJ1-1, with TRBD1 identical over 12 bases. Losses at the gene ends were 2 bases for V and 10 bases for J; bases not matched to a gene: 8. The germline gives CDR1 MNHEY, CDR2 SVGEGT. The CDR3 has 15 amino acids.

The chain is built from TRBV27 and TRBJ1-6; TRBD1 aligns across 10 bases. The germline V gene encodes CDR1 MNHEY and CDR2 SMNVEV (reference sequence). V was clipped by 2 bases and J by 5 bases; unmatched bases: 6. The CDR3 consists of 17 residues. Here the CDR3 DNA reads TGTGCCAGCAGTTTACTAGGGACAGGGGAAGATAATTCACCCCTCCACTTT. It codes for CASSLLGTGEDNSPLHF.

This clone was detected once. The CDR3 reads CASSRGAGGANTGELFF. The CDR3 DNA reads as TGCGCCAGCAGCCGAGGTGCTGGGGGGGCCAACACCGGGGAGCTGTTTTTT. V and J are TRBV4-3 and TRBJ2-2, with D possibly matching TRBD2 (7 bases). The V end was cut by 4 bases, the J end by 2 bases, with 17 bases between. The CDR3 runs 17 residues. The V gene's germline CDR1 is LGHNA and CDR2 YSLEER.

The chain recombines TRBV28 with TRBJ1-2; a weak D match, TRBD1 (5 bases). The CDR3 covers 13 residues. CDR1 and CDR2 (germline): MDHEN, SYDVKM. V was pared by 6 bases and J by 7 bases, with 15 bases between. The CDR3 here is CASSIEQAVGYTF. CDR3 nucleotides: TGTGCCAGCAGCATAGAACAGGCTGTTGGCTACACCTTC.

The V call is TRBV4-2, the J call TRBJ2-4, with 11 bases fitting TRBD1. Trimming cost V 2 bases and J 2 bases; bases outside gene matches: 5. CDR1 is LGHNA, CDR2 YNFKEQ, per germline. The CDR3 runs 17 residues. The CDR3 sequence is CASSQPGQGASKNIQYF. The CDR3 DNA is TGTGCCAGCAGCCAACCTGGACAGGGGGCCTCCAAAAACATTCAGTACTTC.

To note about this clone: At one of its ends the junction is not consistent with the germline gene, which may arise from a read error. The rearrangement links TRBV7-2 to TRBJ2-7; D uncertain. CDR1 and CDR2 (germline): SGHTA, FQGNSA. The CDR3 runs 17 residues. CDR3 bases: TGTGCCAGCAGTTTAGGGCAGGCTCCGACGAAACTCGACGAGCAGTACTTC. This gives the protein CASSLGQAPTKLDEQYF.

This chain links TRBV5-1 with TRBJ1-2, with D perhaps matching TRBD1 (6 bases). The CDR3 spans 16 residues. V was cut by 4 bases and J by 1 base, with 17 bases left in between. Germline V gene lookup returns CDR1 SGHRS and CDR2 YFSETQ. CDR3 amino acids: CASSSLQGESNYGYTF. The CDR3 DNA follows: TGCGCCAGCAGCAGCCTACAGGGTGAGAGTAACTATGGCTACACCTTC.

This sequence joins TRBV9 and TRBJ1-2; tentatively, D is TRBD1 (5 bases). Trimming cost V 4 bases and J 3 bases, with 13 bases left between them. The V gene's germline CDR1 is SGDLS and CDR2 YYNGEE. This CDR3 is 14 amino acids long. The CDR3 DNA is TGTGCCAGCAGCAGGAGACAGTCAGACTATGGCTACACCTTC. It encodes CASSRRQSDYGYTF.

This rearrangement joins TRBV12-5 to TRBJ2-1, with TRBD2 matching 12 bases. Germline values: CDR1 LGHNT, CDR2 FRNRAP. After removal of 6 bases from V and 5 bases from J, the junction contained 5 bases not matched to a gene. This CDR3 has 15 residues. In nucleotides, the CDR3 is TGTGCTAGTGGGTCCTCTAGCGGGAGGGACAATGAGCAGTTCTTC. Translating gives CASGSSSGRDNEQFF. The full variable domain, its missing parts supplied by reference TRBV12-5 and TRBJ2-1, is DARVTQTPRHKVTEMGQEVTMRCQPILGHNTVFWYRQTMMQGLELLAYFRNRAPLDDSGMPKDRFSAEMPDATLATLKIQPSEPRDSAVYFCASGSSSGRDNEQFFGPGTRLTVL.

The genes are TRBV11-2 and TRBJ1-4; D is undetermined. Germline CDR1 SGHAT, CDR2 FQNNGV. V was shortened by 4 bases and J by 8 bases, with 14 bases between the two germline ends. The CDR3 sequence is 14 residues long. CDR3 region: CASSSDRTGEKLFF. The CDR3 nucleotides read TGTGCCAGCAGCTCAGACCGGACGGGGGAAAAACTGTTTTTT.

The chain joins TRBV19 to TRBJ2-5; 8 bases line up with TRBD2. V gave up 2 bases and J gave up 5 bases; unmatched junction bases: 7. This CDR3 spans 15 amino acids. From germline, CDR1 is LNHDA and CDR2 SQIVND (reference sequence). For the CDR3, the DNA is TGTGCCAGTAGTATACTAGCGGGTAGGGTTGAGACCCAGTACTTC. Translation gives CASSILAGRVETQYF. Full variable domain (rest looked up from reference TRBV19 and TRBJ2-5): DGGITQSPKYLFRKEGQNVTLSCEQNLNHDAMYWYRQDPGQGLRLIYYSQIVNDFQKGDIAEGYSVSREKKESFPLTVTSAQKNPTAFYLCASSILAGRVETQYFGPGTRLLVL.

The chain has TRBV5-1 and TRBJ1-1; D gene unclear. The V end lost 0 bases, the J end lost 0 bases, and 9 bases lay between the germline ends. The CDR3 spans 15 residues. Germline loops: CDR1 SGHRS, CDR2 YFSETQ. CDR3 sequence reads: CASSLVPGLNTEAFF. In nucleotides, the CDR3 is TGCGCCAGCAGCTTGGTTCCAGGATTGAACACTGAAGCTTTCTTT.

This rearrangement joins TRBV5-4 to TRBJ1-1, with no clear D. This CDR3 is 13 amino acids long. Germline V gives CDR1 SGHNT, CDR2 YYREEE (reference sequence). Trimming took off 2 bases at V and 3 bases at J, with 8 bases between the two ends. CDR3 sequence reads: CASSFDIYTEAFF. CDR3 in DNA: TGTGCCAGCAGCTTTGACATTTACACTGAAGCTTTCTTT.

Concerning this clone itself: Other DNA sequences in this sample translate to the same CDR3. The CDR3 DNA is TGTGCCAGCAGTTTGGGGGGTGGCTCAGATACGCAGTATTTT. Translating it yields CASSLGGGSDTQYF. The chain uses TRBV27 and TRBJ2-3; D might be TRBD2 (6 bases). The V end was cut by 3 bases, the J end by 4 bases, with 11 bases between. The V gene's germline CDR1 is MNHEY and CDR2 SMNVEV (reference sequence). The CDR3 is 14 amino acids.

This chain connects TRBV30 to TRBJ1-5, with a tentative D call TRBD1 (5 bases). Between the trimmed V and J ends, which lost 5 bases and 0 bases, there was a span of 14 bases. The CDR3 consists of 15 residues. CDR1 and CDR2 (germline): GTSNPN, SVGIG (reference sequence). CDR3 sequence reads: CAWGSGAVSNQPQHF. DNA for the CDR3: TGTGCCTGGGGGAGTGGGGCAGTTAGCAATCAGCCCCAGCATTTT.

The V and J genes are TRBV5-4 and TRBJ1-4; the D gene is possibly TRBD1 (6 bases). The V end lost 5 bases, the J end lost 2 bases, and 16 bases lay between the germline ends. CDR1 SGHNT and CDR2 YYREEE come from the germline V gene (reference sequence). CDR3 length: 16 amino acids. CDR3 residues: CASSSGQFRTNEKLFF. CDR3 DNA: TGTGCCAGCAGTTCCGGACAGTTCCGCACTAATGAAAAACTGTTTTTT.

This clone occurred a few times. CDR3 nucleotide sequence: TGTGCCAGCAGCTTAGGCTCGCAGGCCGAGACCCAGTACTTC. Its protein is CASSLGSQAETQYF. The chain joins TRBV7-9 to TRBJ2-5; D gene uncertain. Germline V CDR1 and CDR2: SEHNR, FQNEAQ (reference sequence). The CDR3 is made up of 14 amino acids. The V and J ends lost 1 base and 5 bases respectively, with 11 bases between them.

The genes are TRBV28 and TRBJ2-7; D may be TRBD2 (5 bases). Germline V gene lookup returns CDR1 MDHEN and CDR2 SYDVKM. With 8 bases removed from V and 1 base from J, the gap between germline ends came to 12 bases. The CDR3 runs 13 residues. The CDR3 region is CASAIARSYEQYF. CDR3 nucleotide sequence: TGTGCCAGCGCTATAGCGAGGTCCTACGAGCAGTACTTC.

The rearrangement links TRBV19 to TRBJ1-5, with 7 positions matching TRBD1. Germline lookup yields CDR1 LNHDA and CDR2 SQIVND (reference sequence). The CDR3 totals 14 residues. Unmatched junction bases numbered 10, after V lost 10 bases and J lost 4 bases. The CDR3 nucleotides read TGTGCCACCAGCGCCGGGACAGAGAATCAGCCCCAGCATTTT. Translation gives CATSAGTENQPQHF.

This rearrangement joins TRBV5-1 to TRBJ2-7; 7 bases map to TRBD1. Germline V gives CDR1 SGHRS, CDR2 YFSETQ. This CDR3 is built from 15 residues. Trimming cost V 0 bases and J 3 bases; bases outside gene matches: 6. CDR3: CASSLEAGGSYEQYF. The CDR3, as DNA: TGCGCCAGCAGCTTGGAGGCAGGGGGAAGCTACGAGCAGTACTTC.

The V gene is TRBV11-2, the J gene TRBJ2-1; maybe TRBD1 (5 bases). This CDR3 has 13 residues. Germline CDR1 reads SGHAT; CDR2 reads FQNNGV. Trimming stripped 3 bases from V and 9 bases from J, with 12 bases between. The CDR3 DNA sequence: TGTGCCAGCAGCTTCCCAGGGCCGAGTGAGCAGTTCTTC. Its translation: CASSFPGPSEQFF.

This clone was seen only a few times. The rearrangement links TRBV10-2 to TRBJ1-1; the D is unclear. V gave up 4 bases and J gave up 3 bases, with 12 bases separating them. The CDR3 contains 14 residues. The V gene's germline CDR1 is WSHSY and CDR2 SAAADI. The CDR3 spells CASSASIGYTEAFF. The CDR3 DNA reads TGCGCCAGCAGTGCTAGCATCGGATACACTGAAGCTTTCTTT.

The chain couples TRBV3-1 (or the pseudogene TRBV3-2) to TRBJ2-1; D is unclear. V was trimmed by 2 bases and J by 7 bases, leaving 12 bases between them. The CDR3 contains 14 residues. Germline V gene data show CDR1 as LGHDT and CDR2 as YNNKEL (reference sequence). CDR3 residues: CASSQQVAVNEQFF. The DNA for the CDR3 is TGTGCCAGCAGCCAACAGGTTGCCGTGAATGAGCAGTTCTTC.

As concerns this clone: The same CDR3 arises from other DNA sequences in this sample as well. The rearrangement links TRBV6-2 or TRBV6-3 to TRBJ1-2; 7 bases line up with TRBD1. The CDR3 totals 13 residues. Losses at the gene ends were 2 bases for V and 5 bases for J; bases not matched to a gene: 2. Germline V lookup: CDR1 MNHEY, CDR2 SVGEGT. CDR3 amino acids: CASSYRTGYGYTF. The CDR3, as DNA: TGTGCCAGCAGTTACAGGACAGGTTATGGCTACACCTTC.

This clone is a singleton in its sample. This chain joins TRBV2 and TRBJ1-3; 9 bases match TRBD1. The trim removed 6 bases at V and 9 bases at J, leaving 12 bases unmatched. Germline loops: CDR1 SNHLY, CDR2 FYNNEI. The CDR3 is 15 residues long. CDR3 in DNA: TGTGCCAGCAGGGGCCCGGGACAGGGATTTAGCACCATATATTTT. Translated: CASRGPGQGFSTIYF.

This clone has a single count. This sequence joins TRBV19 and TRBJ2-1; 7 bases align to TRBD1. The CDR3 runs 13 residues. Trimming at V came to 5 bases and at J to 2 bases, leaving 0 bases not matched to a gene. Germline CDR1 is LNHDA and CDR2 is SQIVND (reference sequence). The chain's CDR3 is CASSGQAYNEQFF. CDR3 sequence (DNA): TGTGCCAGTAGTGGACAGGCCTACAATGAGCAGTTCTTC. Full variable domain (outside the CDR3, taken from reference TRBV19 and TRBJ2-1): DGGITQSPKYLFRKEGQNVTLSCEQNLNHDAMYWYRQDPGQGLRLIYYSQIVNDFQKGDIAEGYSVSREKKESFPLTVTSAQKNPTAFYLCASSGQAYNEQFFGPGTRLTVL.

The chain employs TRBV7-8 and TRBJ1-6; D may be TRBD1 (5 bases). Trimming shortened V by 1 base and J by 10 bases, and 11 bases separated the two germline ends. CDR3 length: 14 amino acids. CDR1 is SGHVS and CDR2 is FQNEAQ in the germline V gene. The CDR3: CASSLGDSSSPLHF. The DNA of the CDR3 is TGTGCCAGCAGCTTAGGTGACAGCTCATCACCCCTCCACTTT.

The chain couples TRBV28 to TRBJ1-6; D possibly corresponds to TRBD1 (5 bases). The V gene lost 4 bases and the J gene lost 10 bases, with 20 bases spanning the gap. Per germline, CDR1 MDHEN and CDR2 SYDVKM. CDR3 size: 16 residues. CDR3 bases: TGTGCCAGCAGTTCCCCTCTGGGGGGGGTAGGATCACCCCTCCACTTT. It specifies CASSSPLGGVGSPLHF.

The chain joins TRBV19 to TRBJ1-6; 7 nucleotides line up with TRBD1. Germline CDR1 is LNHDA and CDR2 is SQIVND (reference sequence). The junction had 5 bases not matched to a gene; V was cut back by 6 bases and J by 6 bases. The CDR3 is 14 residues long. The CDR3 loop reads CASRPTGPNSPLHF. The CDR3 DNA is TGTGCCAGTAGGCCGACAGGGCCTAATTCACCCCTCCACTTT. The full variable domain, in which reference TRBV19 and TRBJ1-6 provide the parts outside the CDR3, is DGGITQSPKYLFRKEGQNVTLSCEQNLNHDAMYWYRQDPGQGLRLIYYSQIVNDFQKGDIAEGYSVSREKKESFPLTVTSAQKNPTAFYLCASRPTGPNSPLHFGNGTRLTVT.